This TCR beta chain was captured by sequencing in a study of T cell changes during pregnancy in multiple sclerosis. The germline gives CDR1 SGHDN, CDR2 FVKESK. V gave up 4 bases and J gave up 1 base, with 14 bases separating them. The CDR3 runs 16 residues. Assay used: immunoSEQ multiplex PCR; TCRdb lists only in-frame clones, some missing. The data show fewer than 45,000 clones, roughly nine tenths seen once. This chain uses TRBV14 with TRBJ1-3; D possibly corresponds to TRBD1 (6 bases). The source of this sequence is a female donor in good health, enrolled as a control in a pregnancy study. The material sequenced was CD4+ T cells from peripheral blood mononuclear cells, taken in the third trimester of pregnancy. CDR3 in amino acids: CASSLRTDASGNTIYF. CDR3 in DNA: TGTGCCAGCAGCCTCCGGACAGACGCGTCTGGAAACACCATATATTTT.